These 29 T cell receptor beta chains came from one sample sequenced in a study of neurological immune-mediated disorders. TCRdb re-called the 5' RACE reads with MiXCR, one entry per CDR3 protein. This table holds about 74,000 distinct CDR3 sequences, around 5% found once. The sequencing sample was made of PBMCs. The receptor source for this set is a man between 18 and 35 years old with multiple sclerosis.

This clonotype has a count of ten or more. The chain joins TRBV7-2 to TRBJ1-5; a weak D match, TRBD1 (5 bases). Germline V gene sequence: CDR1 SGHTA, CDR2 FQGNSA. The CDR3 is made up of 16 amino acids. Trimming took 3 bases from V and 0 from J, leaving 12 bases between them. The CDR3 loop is CASSLTARYSNQPQHF. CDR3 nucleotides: TGTGCCAGCAGCTTGACAGCTAGATATAGCAATCAGCCCCAGCATTTT.

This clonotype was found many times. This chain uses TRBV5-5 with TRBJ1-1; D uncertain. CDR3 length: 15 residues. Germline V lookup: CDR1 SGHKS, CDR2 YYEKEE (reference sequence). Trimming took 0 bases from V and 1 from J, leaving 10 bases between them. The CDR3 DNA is TGTGCCAGCAGCTTGGAGGGCAGATCGAACACTGAAGCTTTCTTT. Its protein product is CASSLEGRSNTEAFF.

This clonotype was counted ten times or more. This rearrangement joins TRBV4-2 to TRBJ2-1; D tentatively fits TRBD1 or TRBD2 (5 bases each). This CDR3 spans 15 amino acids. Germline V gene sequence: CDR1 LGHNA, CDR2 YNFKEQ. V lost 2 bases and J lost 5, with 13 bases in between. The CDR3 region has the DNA TGTGCCAGCAGCCAACCCGGGGCAGCCGACAATGAGCAGTTCTTC. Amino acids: CASSQPGAADNEQFF.

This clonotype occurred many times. CDR3 region: CSASLGVREAFF. The CDR3 coding sequence is TGCAGTGCTAGCTTGGGGGTTCGAGAAGCTTTCTTT. This rearrangement joins TRBV20-1 to TRBJ1-1, with D maybe TRBD1 (5 bases). The CDR3 is 12 residues long. Germline CDR1 reads DFQATT; CDR2 reads SNEGSKA (reference sequence). V gave up 3 bases and J gave up 8 bases, with 13 bases separating them.

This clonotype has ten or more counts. The CDR3 spells CATSRDSTVVNQPQHF. CDR3 coding DNA: TGTGCCACCAGCCGGGATTCGACAGTCGTAAATCAGCCCCAGCATTTT. The V call is TRBV15, the J call TRBJ1-5; TRBD1 might be the D (5 bases). Germline CDR1 is LNHNV and CDR2 is YYDKDF (reference sequence). This CDR3 contains 16 residues. Trimming shortened V by 5 bases and J by 4 bases, and 18 bases separated the two germline ends.

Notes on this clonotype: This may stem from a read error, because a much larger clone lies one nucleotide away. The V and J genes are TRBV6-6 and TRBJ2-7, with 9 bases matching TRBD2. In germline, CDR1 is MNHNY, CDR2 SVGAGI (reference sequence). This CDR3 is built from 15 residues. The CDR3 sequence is CANSPVWRGGYEQYF. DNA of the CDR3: TGTGCCAACAGTCCTGTTTGGCGGGGGGGGTACGAGCAGTACTTC.

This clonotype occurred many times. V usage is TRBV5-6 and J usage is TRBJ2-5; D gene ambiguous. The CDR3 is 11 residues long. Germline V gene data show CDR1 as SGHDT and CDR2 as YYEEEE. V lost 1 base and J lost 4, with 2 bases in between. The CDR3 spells CASSLSETQYF. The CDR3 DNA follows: TGTGCCAGCAGCTTGTCAGAGACCCAGTACTTC.

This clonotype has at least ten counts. The CDR3 spells CASSPTTVPGELFF. In DNA form, the CDR3 reads TGTGCCAGCAGCCCGACTACCGTTCCGGGGGAGCTGTTTTTT. J is TRBJ2-2 and V is TRBV5-5, with a tentative D call TRBD2 (5 bases). The CDR3 extends over 14 amino acids. Germline V gene lookup returns CDR1 SGHKS and CDR2 YYEKEE (reference sequence). V was shortened by 4 bases and J by 8 bases, with 15 bases between the two germline ends.

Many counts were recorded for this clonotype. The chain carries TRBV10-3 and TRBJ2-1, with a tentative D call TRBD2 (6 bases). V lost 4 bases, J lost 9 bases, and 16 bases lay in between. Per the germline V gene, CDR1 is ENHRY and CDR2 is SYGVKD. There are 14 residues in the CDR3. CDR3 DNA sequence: TGTGCCATCAGTGTGGGACTGACAACCCTTGAGCAGTTCTTC. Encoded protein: CAISVGLTTLEQFF.

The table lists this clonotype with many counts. For the CDR3, the DNA is TGTGCCAGCAGTTACTCGTATGACGAGCAGTACTTC. Translation gives CASSYSYDEQYF. V and J are TRBV6-2 or TRBV6-3 and TRBJ2-7; D call uncertain. The CDR3 runs to 12 residues. The germline V and J ends were trimmed by 0 bases and 5 bases, with 5 bases remaining between them. Germline CDR1 MNHEY, CDR2 SVGEGT.

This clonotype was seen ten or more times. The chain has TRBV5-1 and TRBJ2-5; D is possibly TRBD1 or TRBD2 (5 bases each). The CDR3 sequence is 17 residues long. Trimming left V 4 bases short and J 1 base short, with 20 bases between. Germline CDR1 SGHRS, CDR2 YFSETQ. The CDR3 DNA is TGCGCCAGCAGCGTCACACAGGCCCGGGGCCCCCAAGAGACCCAGTACTTC. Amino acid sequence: CASSVTQARGPQETQYF.

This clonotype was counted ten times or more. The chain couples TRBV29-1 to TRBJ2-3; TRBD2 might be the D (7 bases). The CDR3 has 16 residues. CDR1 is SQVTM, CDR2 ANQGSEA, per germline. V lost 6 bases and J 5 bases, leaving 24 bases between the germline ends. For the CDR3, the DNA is TGCAGCGTCGGGGGGCTCGGGACTCCCGGAGGAGATACGCAGTATTTT. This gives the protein CSVGGLGTPGGDTQYF.

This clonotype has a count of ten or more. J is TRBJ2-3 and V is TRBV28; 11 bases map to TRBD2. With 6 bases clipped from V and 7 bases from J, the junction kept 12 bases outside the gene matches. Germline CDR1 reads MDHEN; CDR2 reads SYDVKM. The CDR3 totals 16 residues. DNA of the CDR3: TGTGCCAGCAGCCTCACCTCTAGCGGGAGGACCCATACGCAGTATTTT. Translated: CASSLTSSGRTHTQYF. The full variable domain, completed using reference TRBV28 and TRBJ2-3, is DVKVTQSSRYLVKRTGEKVFLECVQDMDHENMFWYRQDPGLGLRLIYFSYDVKMKEKGDIPEGYSVSREKKERFSLILESASTNQTSMYLCASSLTSSGRTHTQYFGPGTRLTVL.

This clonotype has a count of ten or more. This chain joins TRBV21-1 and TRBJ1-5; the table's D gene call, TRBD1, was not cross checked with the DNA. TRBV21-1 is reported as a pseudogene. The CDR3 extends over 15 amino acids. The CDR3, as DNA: TGTGCCAGCAACGCCGACAGAGGCGGCAATCAGCCCCAGCATTTT. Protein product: CASNADRGGNQPQHF.

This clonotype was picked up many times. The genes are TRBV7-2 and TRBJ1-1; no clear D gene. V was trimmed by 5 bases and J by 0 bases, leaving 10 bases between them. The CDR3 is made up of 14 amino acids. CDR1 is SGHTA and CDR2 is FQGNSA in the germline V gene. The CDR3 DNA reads TGTGCCAGCAGCCTACGGATTCTGAACACTGAAGCTTTCTTT. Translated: CASSLRILNTEAFF.

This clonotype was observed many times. CDR3 region: CASSVGLDRAYEQYF. CDR3 in DNA: TGTGCCAGCAGCGTAGGTCTGGACCGGGCCTACGAGCAGTACTTC. The V call is TRBV9, the J call TRBJ2-7; D remains unclear. Trimming took 0 bases from V and 2 from J, leaving 12 bases between them. The CDR3 is made up of 15 amino acids. Germline CDR1 reads SGDLS; CDR2 reads YYNGEE.

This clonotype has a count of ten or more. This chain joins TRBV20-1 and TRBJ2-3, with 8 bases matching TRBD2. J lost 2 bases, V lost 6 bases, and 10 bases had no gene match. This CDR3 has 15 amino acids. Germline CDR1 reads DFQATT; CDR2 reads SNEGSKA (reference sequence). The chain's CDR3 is CSAVRAGGHTDTQYF. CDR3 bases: TGCAGTGCAGTAAGGGCGGGAGGACACACAGATACGCAGTATTTT.

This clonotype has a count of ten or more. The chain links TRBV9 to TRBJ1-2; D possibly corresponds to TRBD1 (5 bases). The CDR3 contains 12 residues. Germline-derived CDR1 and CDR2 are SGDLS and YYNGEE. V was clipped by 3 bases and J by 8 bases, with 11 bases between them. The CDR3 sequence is CASSGQGVGYTF. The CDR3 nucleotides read TGTGCCAGCAGCGGTCAGGGAGTAGGCTACACCTTC.

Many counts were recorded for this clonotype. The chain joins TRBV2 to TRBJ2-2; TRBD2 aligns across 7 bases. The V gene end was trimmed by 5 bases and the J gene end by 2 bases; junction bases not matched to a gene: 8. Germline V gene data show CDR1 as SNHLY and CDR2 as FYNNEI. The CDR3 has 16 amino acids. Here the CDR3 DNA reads TGTGCCAGCAGTATTGCCGCGACTAGCAACACCGGGGAGCTGTTTTTT. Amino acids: CASSIAATSNTGELFF.

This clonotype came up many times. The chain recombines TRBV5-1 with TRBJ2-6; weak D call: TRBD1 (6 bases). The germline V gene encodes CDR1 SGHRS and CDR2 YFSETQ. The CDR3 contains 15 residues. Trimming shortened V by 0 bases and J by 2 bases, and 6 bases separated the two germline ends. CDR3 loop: CASSLDRAGANVLTF. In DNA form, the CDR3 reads TGCGCCAGCAGCTTGGACAGGGCTGGGGCCAACGTCCTGACTTTC.

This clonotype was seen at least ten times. In nucleotides, the CDR3 is TGTGCCAGCAGTCATTTGCCCCATGAGCAGTTCTTC. Its protein is CASSHLPHEQFF. The chain joins TRBV6-5 to TRBJ2-1; no definite D call. The CDR3 sequence is 12 residues long. Germline-derived CDR1 and CDR2 are MNHEY and SVGAGI. V was clipped by 5 bases and J by 8 bases, with 10 bases between them.

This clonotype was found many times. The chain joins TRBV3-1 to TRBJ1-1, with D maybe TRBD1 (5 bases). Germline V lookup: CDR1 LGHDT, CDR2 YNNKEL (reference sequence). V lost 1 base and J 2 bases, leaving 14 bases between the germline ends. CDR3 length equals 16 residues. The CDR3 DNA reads TGTGCCAGCAGCCAAGTACCTTGGGGCAGAAACACTGAAGCTTTCTTT. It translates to CASSQVPWGRNTEAFF.

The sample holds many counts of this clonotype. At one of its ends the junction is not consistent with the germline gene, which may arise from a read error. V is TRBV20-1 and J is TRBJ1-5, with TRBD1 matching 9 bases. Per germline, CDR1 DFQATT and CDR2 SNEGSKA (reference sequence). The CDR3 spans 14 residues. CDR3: CSAATGGWDQPQNF. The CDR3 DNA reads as TGCAGTGCCGCTACAGGGGGCTGGGATCAGCCCCAGAATTTT.

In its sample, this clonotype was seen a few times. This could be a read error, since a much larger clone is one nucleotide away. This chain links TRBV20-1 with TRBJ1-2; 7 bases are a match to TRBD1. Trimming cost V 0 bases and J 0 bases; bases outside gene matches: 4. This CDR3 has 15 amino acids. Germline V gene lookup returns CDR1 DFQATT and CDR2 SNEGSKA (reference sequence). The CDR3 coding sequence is TGCAGTGCTAGAGAGACAGGGAGCGCTAACTATGGCTACACCTTC. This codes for CSARETGSANYGYTF.

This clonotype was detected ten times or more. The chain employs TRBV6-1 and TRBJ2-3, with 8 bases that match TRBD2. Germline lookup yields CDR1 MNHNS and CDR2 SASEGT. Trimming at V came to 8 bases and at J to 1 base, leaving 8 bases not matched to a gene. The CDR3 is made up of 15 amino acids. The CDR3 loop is CASGVSGGRTDTQYF. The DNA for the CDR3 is TGTGCCAGCGGGGTAAGCGGGGGCCGCACAGATACGCAGTATTTT.

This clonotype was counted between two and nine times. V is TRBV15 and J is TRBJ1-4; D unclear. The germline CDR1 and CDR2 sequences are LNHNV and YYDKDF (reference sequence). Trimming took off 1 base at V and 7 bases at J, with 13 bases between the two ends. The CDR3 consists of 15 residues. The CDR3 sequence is CATSRADKRFEKLFF. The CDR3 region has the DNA TGTGCCACCAGCAGAGCCGACAAGAGATTTGAAAAACTGTTTTTT.

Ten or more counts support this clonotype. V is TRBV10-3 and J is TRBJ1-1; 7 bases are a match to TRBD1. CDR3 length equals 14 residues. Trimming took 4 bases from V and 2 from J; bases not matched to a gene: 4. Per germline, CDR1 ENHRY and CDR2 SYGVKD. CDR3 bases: TGTGCCATCAGTGGGGACAGCTTTAACACTGAAGCTTTCTTT. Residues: CAISGDSFNTEAFF.

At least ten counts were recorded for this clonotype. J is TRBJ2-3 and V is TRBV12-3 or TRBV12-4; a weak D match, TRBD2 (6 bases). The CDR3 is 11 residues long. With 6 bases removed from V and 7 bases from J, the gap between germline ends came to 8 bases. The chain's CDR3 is CASSGGNTQYF. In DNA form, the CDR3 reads TGTGCCAGCAGCGGAGGGAATACGCAGTATTTT.

CDR3: CASSPQSPGLDEQFF. The CDR3 nucleotides read TGTGCCAGCTCACCTCAATCGCCAGGATTGGATGAGCAGTTCTTC. The chain uses TRBV18 and TRBJ2-1, with D uncertain. Germline lookup yields CDR1 KGHSH and CDR2 LQKENI. Deletions cut 3 bases from V and 8 bases from J, with 17 bases between. This CDR3 contains 15 residues.